This T cell receptor (beta chain) came from a study of T cell clonotyping in hematopoietic cell transplantation. In the study overall: Cytoreduction preceded collection of pretransplant recipient samples.

Time point of the sample: recipient sample about 28 days before transplant, after cytoreduction. Assay: immunoSEQ multiplex PCR; the TCRdb copy retains only in-frame clones and omits some. The sample carries 15,000 to 20,000 clones, roughly 80% recorded once. Trimming left V 2 bases short and J 4 bases short, with 8 bases between. Germline lookup yields CDR1 SNHLY and CDR2 FYNNEI. The CDR3 loop spans 13 amino acids. The sample was peripheral blood mononuclear cells, taken before stem cell transplant. The J gene is TRBJ1-2, the V gene TRBV2, with D unclear. The TCR sequence derives from a man in his sixties with acute myeloid leukemia. Some clones in this sample may be carry-over from other donors' samples. CDR3 amino acids: CASSENSIYGYTF. The CDR3 coding sequence is TGTGCCAGCAGTGAAAATAGCATCTATGGCTACACCTTC.